This is a list of T cell receptor beta chains from one sample in a study of T-cell reconstitution after alpha-beta-depleted transplantation in children. TCRdb passed the PCR reads through MiXCR, listing each CDR3 protein once. The repertoire includes about 440,000 distinct CDR3 sequences, 43% of them detected once, and under 35% sits in the top ten. Sequencing was performed on PBMCs, taken before TCRalphabeta/CD19-depleted stem cell transplant. These receptors all stem from a girl aged 2-15 years with aplastic anemia, due to receive a stem cell transplant. Each CDR3 is given with its conserved first and last residue. D genes are given only for firm matches. Clone size is shown for a subset of rows, as once, few, many or a class of expanded clone.

abundance,j_gene,v_gene,d_gene,len,CDR3nt,CDR3aa
few,TRBJ1-2,TRBV20-1,NA,17,TGCAGTGCTAGAGGGGGGGTTCGAAAAGGCCGAACCTATGGCTACACCTTC,CSARGGVRKGRTYGYTF
many,TRBJ2-2,TRBV2,NA,15,TGTGCCACCATAGGCGGGCCGTCGAACACCGGGGAGCTGTTTTTT,CATIGGPSNTGELFF
many,TRBJ1-1,TRBV29-1,NA,10,TGCAGCGTAAGAGGAATAGAAGCTTTCTTT,CSVRGIEAFF
many,TRBJ1-1,TRBV12-3/TRBV12-4,TRBD1,14,TGTGCCAGCAGCCGGACAGGGGTGAACACTGAAGCTTTCTTT,CASSRTGVNTEAFF
NA,TRBJ2-1,TRBV7-2,TRBD2,12,TGTGCCAGCAGGGACTCAGGACTAGTACAATTCTTC,CASRDSGLVQFF
NA,TRBJ2-7,TRBV7-9,NA,13,TGTGCCAGCAGCTTAAGAGACTATAGCGAGCAGTACTTC,CASSLRDYSEQYF
once,TRBJ2-6,TRBV28,TRBD1,16,TGTGCCAGCAGTTTCATAGGGGGCAGTGGGGCCAACTTCCTGACTTTC,CASSFIGGSGANFLTF
many,TRBJ2-3,TRBV5-1,NA,18,TGCGCCAGCAGCTTACAGTCCTCCTCGGTTACTAGCACAGATACGCAGTATTTT,CASSLQSSSVTSTDTQYF
NA,TRBJ2-1,TRBV11-3,NA,16,TGTGCCAGCAGCTACCAGCTAACCAGCTCCTACAATGAGCAGTTCTTC,CASSYQLTSSYNEQFF
once,TRBJ2-2,TRBV20-1,TRBD2,15,TGCAGTGCTAGAGGGACTAGCGGGGCGACCGGGGAGCTGTTTTTT,CSARGTSGATGELFF
many,TRBJ2-7,TRBV7-2,NA,14,TGTGCCAGCAGCTCCCTCGGGGGGACAGTCGAGCAGTACTTC,CASSSLGGTVEQYF
NA,TRBJ1-2,TRBV5-1,NA,13,TGCGCCAGCAGCCCCTCGGGGAGTGAGGGCTACACCTTC,CASSPSGSEGYTF
NA,TRBJ2-1,TRBV5-1,NA,15,TGCGCCAGCAGCTTGGGGCAGAACTCCTACAATGAGCAGTTCTTC,CASSLGQNSYNEQFF